A selection of T cell receptor beta chains follows, all from one sample in a study of cytomegalovirus exposure and HLA in healthy donors. Repertoires were generated with immunoSEQ multiplex PCR, while TCRdb's copy carries only in-frame clones and drops some. The repertoire holds approximately 240,000 clones, with 77% as singletons. The sequenced material came from PBMCs. The receptors originated from a woman in her sixties or seventies in good health and CMV-seropositive. Both conserved end residues are part of each CDR3. The D gene is left open where the match is weak. The size field is filled for only some rows; it gives once, few, many or a size class.

clone_size	v_call	d_call	j_call	cdr3_nt	cdr3_aa
once	TRBV7-3	TRBD2	TRBJ2-2	TGTGCCAGCAGCTTATTTGCGGGGGGGAACACCGGGGAGCTGTTTTTT	CASSLFAGGNTGELFF
.	TRBV19	.	TRBJ1-2	TGTGCCAGTAGTAGAGACGGCTATGGCTACACCTTC	CASSRDGYGYTF
.	TRBV15	TRBD2	TRBJ2-5	TGTGCCACCAGCAGAGATCGCGGGGGACAGACCCAGTACTTC	CATSRDRGGQTQYF
few	TRBV5-1	TRBD2	TRBJ2-5	TGCGCCAGCAGCATCGGGACTAGCAAAGAGACCCAGTACTTC	CASSIGTSKETQYF
.	TRBV30	.	TRBJ1-5	TGTGCCTGGAGTGGAGGTGGGTCCATTAATCAGCCCCAGCATTTT	CAWSGGGSINQPQHF
once	TRBV7-2	TRBD2	TRBJ2-1	TGTGCCAGCAGCCCTAGACTAGCGGGGGGGCCCCATGAGCAGTTCTTC	CASSPRLAGGPHEQFF
.	TRBV19	.	TRBJ1-5	TGTGCCAGTGATATATCTAACTCCAATCAGCCCCAGCATTTT	CASDISNSNQPQHF
.	TRBV27	.	TRBJ2-1	TGTGCCAGCACTCGGAACAGGGTATACAATGAGCAGTTCTTC	CASTRNRVYNEQFF
.	TRBV29-1	.	TRBJ2-5	TGCAGCGTTCCCTTTAGCGCGCTGGAGACCCAGTACTTC	CSVPFSALETQYF
.	TRBV19	TRBD2	TRBJ2-7	TGTGCCAGTAGTATTGCGGGAGTGGGTTACGAGCAGTACTTC	CASSIAGVGYEQYF
.	TRBV7-8	.	TRBJ1-1	TGTGCCAGCAGCTTAGACAGGGTCGGGAACACTGAAGCTTTCTTT	CASSLDRVGNTEAFF
.	TRBV27	TRBD1	TRBJ1-2	TGTGCCAGCAGAGCCCCTGCAAGGACAGGGGGCAATGGCTACACCTTC	CASRAPARTGGNGYTF
.	TRBV4-2	.	TRBJ2-7	TGTGCCAGCAGCCAAGATGAAGGAGCGGGCTACGAGCAGTACTTC	CASSQDEGAGYEQYF
.	TRBV5-1	TRBD1	TRBJ2-5	TGCGCCAGCAGCTTGTCGACAGGGCAAGAGACCCAGTACTTC	CASSLSTGQETQYF
few	TRBV15	TRBD1	TRBJ1-3	TGTGCCACCAGCACCCCCCGGGCAGGGGGCAACACCATATATTTT	CATSTPRAGGNTIYF
.	TRBV7-3	TRBD2	TRBJ2-1	TGTGCCAGCAGCTTGGGACTAGCGGGGGGCGGCTACAATGAGCAGTTCTTC	CASSLGLAGGGYNEQFF
.	TRBV5-1	.	TRBJ1-1	TGCGCCAGCAGACAGACAAGGAACACTGAAGCTTTCTTT	CASRQTRNTEAFF
.	TRBV5-6	TRBD2	TRBJ2-7	TGTGCCAGCAGCTTGGCGGGGGGGACCTACGAGCAGTACTTC	CASSLAGGTYEQYF
.	TRBV4-1	.	TRBJ1-4	TGCGCCAGCAGAAAGCAGGGGATCACTAATGAAAAACTGTTTTTT	CASRKQGITNEKLFF
.	TRBV15	.	TRBJ2-7	TGTGCCACCAGCAGAGATCGGGGGTGGAACGAGCAGTACTTC	CATSRDRGWNEQYF
.	TRBV27	TRBD2	TRBJ2-1	TGTGCCAGCAAGGCTGGGTCAGCGGGAGGCTACAATGAGCAGTTCTTC	CASKAGSAGGYNEQFF
.	TRBV5-1	TRBD1	TRBJ2-7	TGCGCCAGCAGCCAGGACAGGGGGTACGAGCAGTACTTC	CASSQDRGYEQYF